A single sample is the source of the 24 T cell receptor beta chains below, sequenced in a study of TIL therapy for anti-PD-1-resistant metastatic lung cancer. Time point in this sample: pre-treatment sample, taken before nivolumab and TIL therapy. Sequencing used immunoSEQ v3. Using immunoSEQ multiplex PCR, the repertoire was profiled, and TCRdb retains in-frame clones only, with some absent. Of around 59,000 clones listed, under 75% are singletons. Material: blood, obtained at baseline. The receptor set was obtained from a person between 30 and 80 years old with non-small cell lung cancer.

V and J are TRBV19 and TRBJ1-2; 9 bases fit TRBD1. The CDR3 length is 15 residues. Germline trimming cut 4 bases from V and 8 bases from J; bases unmatched to any gene: 11. Germline CDR1 LNHDA, CDR2 SQIVND (reference sequence). The CDR3 loop is CASSKAGQGAEGYTF. The CDR3 nucleotides are TGTGCCAGTAGTAAGGCGGGACAGGGAGCAGAAGGCTACACCTTC. Filled out from reference TRBV19 and TRBJ1-2, the complete variable domain reads DGGITQSPKYLFRKEGQNVTLSCEQNLNHDAMYWYRQDPGQGLRLIYYSQIVNDFQKGDIAEGYSVSREKKESFPLTVTSAQKNPTAFYLCASSKAGQGAEGYTFGSGTRLTVV.

This clone has a handful of counts. The rearrangement links TRBV2 to TRBJ1-5, with TRBD1 as a possible D gene (5 bases). The CDR3 is 14 amino acids. Trimming shortened V by 2 bases and J by 5 bases, and 10 bases separated the two germline ends. Germline V gene lookup returns CDR1 SNHLY and CDR2 FYNNEI. CDR3 sequence reads: CASSEQGRDQPQHF. The CDR3 DNA reads as TGTGCCAGCAGTGAACAGGGTCGGGATCAGCCCCAGCATTTT.

J is TRBJ1-1 and V is TRBV10-1, with D hard to call. The germline CDR1 and CDR2 sequences are WNHNN and SYGVQD (reference sequence). The CDR3 contains 15 residues. With 0 bases removed from V and 1 base from J, the gap between germline ends came to 9 bases. The CDR3 region is CASSESGAWNTEAFF. In DNA, the CDR3 is TGCGCCAGCAGTGAGTCTGGAGCCTGGAACACTGAAGCTTTCTTT.

V usage is TRBV11-2 and J usage is TRBJ2-1; a weak D match, TRBD1 (8 bases). The CDR3 covers 14 residues. V was cut by 3 bases and J by 7 bases, with 13 bases left in between. Germline assignment: CDR1 SGHAT and CDR2 FQNNGV. The CDR3 DNA follows: TGTGCCAGCAGCTTTACAGGGGGGGGAAATGAGCAGTTCTTC. Protein product: CASSFTGGGNEQFF.

The chain has TRBV2 and TRBJ1-1, with no clear D. Germline V gives CDR1 SNHLY, CDR2 FYNNEI. This CDR3 has 14 residues. Trimming cost V 0 bases and J 6 bases, with 11 bases left between them. CDR3 bases: TGTGCCAGCAGTGAAGCGAAGTCCACCTCTGAAGCTTTCTTT. Its translation is CASSEAKSTSEAFF.

V usage is TRBV7-9 and J usage is TRBJ1-2; no definite D call. V lost 1 base to trimming and J lost 6 bases, with 15 bases between them. In germline, CDR1 is SEHNR, CDR2 FQNEAQ (reference sequence). This CDR3 has 15 amino acids. CDR3 coding DNA: TGTGCCAGCAGCTTAGAATTCTCCCTACTAGATGGCTACACCTTC. It codes for CASSLEFSLLDGYTF.

The chain employs TRBV4-2 and TRBJ2-2; TRBD2 matches at 11 bases. Losses at the gene ends were 0 bases for V and 2 bases for J; bases not matched to a gene: 8. CDR1 is LGHNA and CDR2 is YNFKEQ in the germline V gene. This CDR3 spans 19 amino acids. CDR3 nucleotides: TGTGCCAGCAGCCAAGAGATGGTAGCGGGGGGGCTCAACACCGGGGAGCTGTTTTTT. Translating it yields CASSQEMVAGGLNTGELFF.

The chain couples TRBV5-6 to TRBJ2-7, with 7 bases lining up with TRBD1. The CDR3 consists of 14 residues. Germline assignment: CDR1 SGHDT and CDR2 YYEEEE. V lost 0 bases to trimming and J lost 4 bases; unmatched junction nucleotides: 4. CDR3 coding DNA: TGTGCCAGCAGCTTGGAGACAGGGATTTACGAGCAGTACTTC. Translation gives CASSLETGIYEQYF.

This chain connects TRBV18 to TRBJ1-1, with a possible D match to TRBD1 (5 bases). The CDR3 length is 16 residues. Germline V lookup: CDR1 KGHSH, CDR2 LQKENI. V was pared by 3 bases and J by 4 bases, with 18 bases between. CDR3 in amino acids: CASSPEPGRSGTEAFF. CDR3 DNA sequence: TGTGCCAGCTCACCTGAGCCAGGGAGGTCGGGCACTGAAGCTTTCTTT.

The genes are TRBV7-9 and TRBJ2-3; D unresolved. Germline V gives CDR1 SEHNR, CDR2 FQNEAQ (reference sequence). The CDR3 is 13 residues long. V was cut by 3 bases and J by 8 bases, with 12 bases left in between. CDR3 nucleotides: TGTGCCAGCAGCTTTGGCCCCCCCCGTACGCAGTATTTT. Its translation is CASSFGPPRTQYF.

This chain joins TRBV7-6 and TRBJ2-7; a weak D match, TRBD1 (5 bases). This CDR3 is built from 13 residues. The germline V gene encodes CDR1 SGHVS and CDR2 FNYEAQ. V lost 3 bases and J lost 7, with 13 bases in between. The CDR3 region has the DNA TGTGCCAGCAGCTTGTGGATGGGGCGGGAGCAGTACTTC. The encoded protein is CASSLWMGREQYF.

This chain joins TRBV5-1 and TRBJ2-1; no reliable D call. V lost 6 bases and J lost 0, with 13 bases in between. In germline, CDR1 is SGHRS, CDR2 YFSETQ. The length of the CDR3 is 15 residues. The CDR3 protein is CASTEDASSYNEQFF. CDR3 sequence (DNA): TGCGCCAGCACCGAAGACGCGAGCTCCTACAATGAGCAGTTCTTC.

This chain uses TRBV29-1 with TRBJ2-1; D unresolved. CDR3 length equals 14 residues. Germline V gene lookup returns CDR1 SQVTM and CDR2 ANQGSEA. Trimming cost V 7 bases and J 5 bases, with 18 bases left between them. The CDR3 coding sequence is TGCAGCGCATCGACGGCCAAGACTCACAATGAGCAGTTCTTC. Translating gives CSASTAKTHNEQFF.

This clone was picked up one time. The rearrangement uses TRBV27 and TRBJ2-7; no reliable D call. The germline CDR1 and CDR2 sequences are MNHEY and SMNVEV (reference sequence). The CDR3 is made up of 12 amino acids. The V and J ends lost 2 bases and 1 base respectively, with 3 bases between them. The CDR3: CASSLRSYEQYF. The CDR3 coding sequence is TGTGCCAGCAGTTTACGGTCCTACGAGCAGTACTTC.

The chain carries TRBV18 and TRBJ1-6; the D is unclear. V dropped 2 bases and J dropped 10 bases, with 9 bases sitting between them. Germline V gene sequence: CDR1 KGHSH, CDR2 LQKENI. This CDR3 is 13 amino acids long. CDR3 amino acids: CASSPDGESPLHF. The CDR3 DNA reads TGTGCCAGCTCACCAGACGGAGAATCACCCCTCCACTTT.

In DNA form, the CDR3 reads TGTGCCAGCAGCTACCGGTACGAGCAGTACTTC. Residues: CASSYRYEQYF. The chain couples TRBV5-6 to TRBJ2-7; no firm D call. The V and J ends lost 3 bases and 4 bases respectively, with 5 bases between them. This CDR3 spans 11 amino acids. Germline CDR1 and CDR2: SGHDT and YYEEEE.

This chain joins TRBV6-1 and TRBJ2-3; 15 nucleotides match TRBD2. V dropped 3 bases and J dropped 5; count of bases not matched to a gene: 6. This CDR3 is 17 amino acids long. Germline-derived CDR1 and CDR2 are MNHNS and SASEGT. CDR3 amino acids: CASSEWTSGRAGDTQYF. Written as DNA, the CDR3 is TGTGCCAGCAGTGAGTGGACTAGCGGGAGGGCCGGAGATACGCAGTATTTT.

The chain is built from TRBV15 and TRBJ2-3, with a tentative D call TRBD1 (5 bases). The V gene lost 1 base and the J gene lost 1 base, with 12 bases spanning the gap. Germline CDR1 LNHNV, CDR2 YYDKDF (reference sequence). The CDR3 totals 16 residues. The CDR3 region has the DNA TGTGCCACCAGCAGAGCCAGGGCCCTGGGCACAGATACGCAGTATTTT. Its translation is CATSRARALGTDTQYF.

The chain has TRBV15 and TRBJ2-1, with D tentatively TRBD2 (7 bases). V lost 1 base and J lost 5, with 15 bases in between. CDR3 size: 16 residues. Germline values: CDR1 LNHNV, CDR2 YYDKDF (reference sequence). The CDR3 DNA sequence: TGTGCCACCAGCAGAGGCAGGCAGGGGAGGGACAATGAGCAGTTCTTC. Protein: CATSRGRQGRDNEQFF. Full variable domain (rest looked up from reference TRBV15 and TRBJ2-1): DAMVIQNPRYQVTQFGKPVTLSCSQTLNHNVMYWYQQKSSQAPKLLFHYYDKDFNNEADTPDNFQSRRPNTSFCFLDIRSPGLGDTAMYLCATSRGRQGRDNEQFFGPGTRLTVL.

A single count supports this clone. The chain recombines TRBV12-5 with TRBJ2-1; TRBD1 or TRBD2 may be the D gene (6 bases each). This CDR3 spans 16 amino acids. V was clipped by 5 bases and J by 4 bases, with 18 bases between them. Per the germline V gene, CDR1 is LGHNT and CDR2 is FRNRAP. CDR3 sequence reads: CASGAARGAPYNEQFF. The CDR3 nucleotides read TGTGCTAGTGGTGCTGCTAGGGGGGCCCCTTACAATGAGCAGTTCTTC.

This clone was recorded a few times. The chain uses TRBV28 and TRBJ1-5; tentatively, D is TRBD1 (6 bases). CDR3 length equals 14 residues. Germline V gene data show CDR1 as MDHEN and CDR2 as SYDVKM. Trimming left V 4 bases short and J 3 bases short, with 10 bases between. CDR3 loop: CASSSTGNNQPQHF. The CDR3 coding sequence is TGTGCCAGCAGTTCCACAGGGAACAATCAGCCCCAGCATTTT.

This clone was detected only once. The J gene is TRBJ1-2, the V gene TRBV6-1, with 8 nucleotides matching TRBD1. Trimming took 3 bases from V and 6 from J; bases not matched to a gene: 6. This CDR3 is 14 amino acids long. The germline CDR1 and CDR2 sequences are MNHNS and SASEGT. CDR3 nucleotides: TGTGCCAGCAGTGAGGACAGGGAGGGAAATGGCTACACCTTC. This sequence encodes CASSEDREGNGYTF.

As DNA, the CDR3 is TGTGCCAGCAGCTTGGACAGTACCTATGGCTACACCTTC. It specifies CASSLDSTYGYTF. This chain uses TRBV5-4 with TRBJ1-2; D ambiguous. Germline CDR1 is SGHNT and CDR2 is YYREEE (reference sequence). V was cut by 0 bases and J by 4 bases, with 7 bases left in between. The CDR3 contains 13 residues.

As regards this clone: A read error may account for a junction end that differs from germline. This rearrangement joins TRBV7-7 to TRBJ2-1; 7 bases map to TRBD2. Looked up from germline, CDR1 is SSHAT and CDR2 is FNYEAQ (reference sequence). CDR3 length: 13 amino acids. The CDR3 DNA sequence: TGTGCTAGCAGCTTAGGACTAGATGGCGAGCAGTTCTTC. Translating it yields CASSLGLDGEQFF.